This is a list of T cell receptor beta chains from one sample in a study of OX40 agonist ivuxolimab in advanced cancers. Sequencing used immunoSEQ multiplex PCR; TCRdb keeps in-frame clones, though not all of them. The sample shows about 72,000 clones, roughly nine tenths of them seen only once. Sequenced material: CD4+ or CD8+ T cells sorted from blood, taken in a trial of the OX40 agonist ivuxolimab. Receptors were obtained from an adult with an advanced solid tumor such as melanoma, head and neck, liver or kidney cancer. The CDR3 runs from the conserved cysteine through the conserved F or W. Each record gives: J gene, clone size, D gene, CDR3 length, V gene, CDR3 DNA, CDR3 protein. D genes are given only for firm matches. Rows may omit the clone size; those that give it use once, few, many or a size class.

TRBJ1-2,once,TRBD1,15,TRBV28,TGTGCCAGCAGCCCCGGGACAGGGACGAGGTATGGCTACACCTTC,CASSPGTGTRYGYTF
TRBJ1-6,few,TRBD1,14,TRBV6-1,TGTGCCAGCAGTGAACAGGGACAGGGTCCACCCCTCCACTTT,CASSEQGQGPPLHF
TRBJ1-1,NA,TRBD1,12,TRBV19,TGTGCCAGCAGACAGGGGTACGGTGAAGCTTTCTTT,CASRQGYGEAFF
TRBJ1-5,NA,NA,13,TRBV10-3,TGTGCCATCAGTGTAGCAGATAATCAGCCCCAGCATTTT,CAISVADNQPQHF
TRBJ1-1,once,NA,12,TRBV2,TGTGCCAGCAGTGAAGAAGTTGGTAAAGCTTTCTTT,CASSEEVGKAFF
TRBJ2-3,NA,TRBD2,19,TRBV18,TGTGCCAGCTCACCACGTGCTACCGGGACTAGCGGGAGAATGGATACGCAGTATTTT,CASSPRATGTSGRMDTQYF
TRBJ1-4,NA,TRBD1,16,TRBV5-1,TGCGCCAGCAGGGGGACAGGGTCATTTAGGGGTGAAAAACTGTTTTTT,CASRGTGSFRGEKLFF
TRBJ2-2,NA,NA,12,TRBV27,TGTGCCAGCAGTACGAACACCGGGGAGCTGTTTTTT,CASSTNTGELFF
TRBJ1-1,NA,NA,15,TRBV19,TGTGCCAGTATTCCGGGACATGAGACCCGACCGGAAGCTTTCTTT,CASIPGHETRPEAFF
TRBJ2-3,NA,NA,10,TRBV20-1,TGCAGTGCTAGTAGAGATACGCAGTATTTT,CSASRDTQYF
TRBJ2-1,NA,NA,14,TRBV10-3,TGTGCCATCAGTGCCGGACGCTCCTACAATGAGCAGTTCTTC,CAISAGRSYNEQFF
TRBJ1-1,NA,NA,14,TRBV19,TGTGCCACCCTAGGTGGGGGGAAGAACACTGAAGCTTTCTTT,CATLGGGKNTEAFF
TRBJ2-5,once,TRBD2,14,TRBV10-3,TGTGCCACCTATCCCGGACTAGATCAAGAGACCCAGTACTTC,CATYPGLDQETQYF
TRBJ2-3,NA,NA,14,TRBV19,TGTGCCAGTAGTGCGGCGAGGGCCCCAGATACGCAGTATTTT,CASSAARAPDTQYF
TRBJ2-7,NA,NA,12,TRBV27,TGTGCCAGCAGTTTTATGGGGTCCGAGCAGTACTTC,CASSFMGSEQYF
TRBJ2-7,once,NA,14,TRBV29-1,TGCAGCGCGGCCGGGGCCTCCGGCTACTACGAGCAGTACTTC,CSAAGASGYYEQYF
TRBJ1-3,NA,TRBD1,16,TRBV4-1,TGCGCCAGCAGCTTCGCCGGGACAGTCCCTGGAAACACCATATATTTT,CASSFAGTVPGNTIYF
TRBJ1-5,NA,NA,15,TRBV6-1,NA,CASILDIYSNQPQHF
TRBJ2-3,NA,TRBD1,15,TRBV18,TGTGCCAGCTCAGGGACAGGGGTCCGCACAGATACGCAGTATTTT,CASSGTGVRTDTQYF
TRBJ2-3,NA,NA,16,TRBV25-1,TGTGCCAGCAGTGAGGGGGTAGCAGCTAGCACAGATACGCAGTATTTT,CASSEGVAASTDTQYF
TRBJ2-3,NA,TRBD2,14,TRBV7-8,TGTGCCAGCAGCTTATCGGCGGGGGGTGATACGCAGTATTTT,CASSLSAGGDTQYF
TRBJ2-7,NA,TRBD1,14,TRBV18,TGTGCCAGCTCACGGGGACAGGATCCCTACGAGCAGTACTTC,CASSRGQDPYEQYF
TRBJ1-2,NA,TRBD1,14,TRBV18,TGTGCCAGCTCACCAGCGGGACAGAACTATGGCTACACCTTC,CASSPAGQNYGYTF
TRBJ1-4,NA,TRBD1,15,TRBV7-2,TGTGCCAGCAGCCACCGACAGGGAAATAATGAAAAACTGTTTTTT,CASSHRQGNNEKLFF
TRBJ2-3,NA,NA,16,TRBV28,TGTGCCAGCAGTACTACAGGGGGAGGGAGCCCAGATACGCAGTATTTT,CASSTTGGGSPDTQYF
TRBJ1-2,NA,TRBD1,15,TRBV5-6,TGTGCCAGCAGCTTGCTCGGACAGGGGGGGTATGGCTACACCTTC,CASSLLGQGGYGYTF
TRBJ2-5,NA,NA,14,TRBV6-6,TGTGCCAGCAGTTACTTCCCGATCCAAGAGACCCAGTACTTC,CASSYFPIQETQYF
TRBJ2-4,NA,NA,16,TRBV10-3,TGTGCCATCAGTGAGCCAGGGGCCAACCAGAGGGACATTCAGTACTTC,CAISEPGANQRDIQYF
TRBJ2-7,NA,NA,13,TRBV7-2,TGTGCCAGCAGCTTAGGACGGGATTACGAGCAGTACTTC,CASSLGRDYEQYF
TRBJ2-2,NA,NA,13,TRBV29-1,TGCAGCGTAGCCCAGGGTGGTACCGGGGAGCTGTTTTTT,CSVAQGGTGELFF
TRBJ1-3,NA,TRBD1,14,TRBV27,TGTGCCAGCAGACAGGGGGCGGACGGAAACACCATATATTTT,CASRQGADGNTIYF
TRBJ1-2,NA,NA,12,TRBV6-6,TGTGCCAGCAGTTCGTCACAGGTTTTGGGAACCTTC,CASSSSQVLGTF
TRBJ1-5,NA,TRBD1,15,TRBV5-5,TGTGCCAGCAGCTTGGCGGGACAGGCGAATCAGCCCCAGCATTTT,CASSLAGQANQPQHF
TRBJ1-2,NA,NA,12,TRBV9,TGTGCCAGCAGCGTAGAGAACTATGGCTACACCTTC,CASSVENYGYTF
TRBJ1-5,NA,TRBD1,16,TRBV28,TGTGCCAGCAGTTCTCCGACAGGGTCGGGCAATCAGCCCCAGCATTTT,CASSSPTGSGNQPQHF
TRBJ1-1,NA,TRBD1,17,TRBV5-6,TGTGCCAGCAGCCAGGCCGCAACCGGGACAGGGGACCCTGAAGCTTTCTTT,CASSQAATGTGDPEAFF
TRBJ2-7,NA,TRBD1,15,TRBV6-1,TGTGCCAGCAGGAAGGACAGGGTGAGGGGTAACGAGCAGTACTTC,CASRKDRVRGNEQYF
TRBJ1-1,NA,NA,13,TRBV6-5,TGTGCCAGCAACGACAGATTGAACACTGAAGCTTTCTTT,CASNDRLNTEAFF
TRBJ2-4,NA,TRBD1,12,TRBV29-1,TGCAGCGGCGGACAGGGGTTTGACATTCAGTACTTC,CSGGQGFDIQYF
TRBJ2-7,NA,TRBD2,15,TRBV5-1,TGCGCCAGCAGCTTGACTGGGGGGGTAAGATGGGAGCAGTACTTC,CASSLTGGVRWEQYF
TRBJ2-5,NA,TRBD1,12,TRBV19,TGTGCCAGTAGTAGAGGGGGCGGGACCCAGTACTTC,CASSRGGGTQYF
TRBJ1-5,few,NA,15,TRBV7-2,TGTGCCAGCAGCTTAGACGGACAGATTCCCCAGCCCCAGCATTTT,CASSLDGQIPQPQHF
TRBJ1-2,NA,NA,12,TRBV29-1,TGCAGCGTTGTGGGGGGGAGGTATGGCTACACCTTC,CSVVGGRYGYTF
TRBJ2-7,NA,NA,14,TRBV21-1,TGTGCCAGCAGCACTAGCGGGAGTATCCACGAGCAGTACTTC,CASSTSGSIHEQYF
TRBJ2-7,NA,NA,16,TRBV4-1,TGCGCCAGCAGCCCCAGCTGGCTAGTCGGATCCTACGAGCAGTACTTC,CASSPSWLVGSYEQYF
TRBJ1-5,NA,NA,15,TRBV7-8,TGTGCCAGCAGCTTACCGGGGGGCGGGAATCAGCCCCAGCATTTT,CASSLPGGGNQPQHF
TRBJ2-5,NA,TRBD2,16,TRBV9,TGTGCCAGCAGCGTAGGACTAGCGGGATTTTTAGGGACCCAGTACTTC,CASSVGLAGFLGTQYF
TRBJ2-1,NA,TRBD1,14,TRBV5-1,TGCGCCAGCAGCTTGGTGGACAGGGCTAATGAGCAGTTCTTC,CASSLVDRANEQFF
TRBJ1-4,NA,NA,18,TRBV7-2,TGTGCCAGCAGCCGATTTCTCAAGGGGAGTACAACTAATGAAAAACTGTTTTTT,CASSRFLKGSTTNEKLFF
TRBJ1-2,NA,NA,16,TRBV7-6,TGTGCCAGCAGCCCTGGGGGGAGTCAGTTGGGCTATGGCTACACCTTC,CASSPGGSQLGYGYTF
TRBJ2-2,NA,NA,15,TRBV7-3,TGTGCCAGCAGTCAGCAGGGCATGAACACCGGGGAGCTGTTTTTT,CASSQQGMNTGELFF
TRBJ2-7,NA,TRBD1,15,TRBV11-3,TGTGCCAGCAGCTTCGAAGGACAGGGACTCTACGAGCAGTACTTC,CASSFEGQGLYEQYF
TRBJ1-1,NA,NA,15,TRBV9,TGTGCCAGCAGCGCAGGGGCCCCCCTCGGCACTGAAGCTTTCTTT,CASSAGAPLGTEAFF
TRBJ1-1,NA,NA,16,TRBV5-1,TGCGCCAGCAGCTTGGGGGAGCACAGGAGGGACACTGAAGCTTTCTTT,CASSLGEHRRDTEAFF